Below, 25 T cell receptor beta chains from the same sample are listed, as sequenced in a study of T cell repertoires in breast cancer. An expanded emulsion RT-PCR with primers for all TCR V genes paired CD8+ T cell chains. A second nested PCR with blocking oligonucleotides suppressed unpaired genes. TCRdb reprocessed the emulsion pairing reads with MiXCR, giving one entry per CDR3 protein. The sample includes about 40,000 distinct CDR3 sequences, 45% of them seen just once. The sample taken for sequencing was CD8+ T cells. The receptors were gathered from a pool of human donors with breast cancer or a healthy control (not recorded which).

The rearrangement joins TRBV7-2 to TRBJ1-2; TRBD1 agrees at 8 bases. Germline CDR1 SGHTA, CDR2 FQGNSA. The junction had 11 bases not matched to a gene; V was cut back by 5 bases and J by 6 bases. The CDR3 covers 15 residues. CDR3 nucleotides: TGTGCCAGCAGCCCCCAGACAGGGGATCCTCATGGCTACACCTTC. It yields the protein CASSPQTGDPHGYTF.

This clonotype has a count of ten or more. The chain links TRBV6-5 to TRBJ2-7; TRBD1 matches at 7 bases. The CDR3 runs 15 residues. V trimming: 0 bases; J trimming: 0 bases; junction bases outside the gene matches: 2. The germline gives CDR1 MNHEY, CDR2 SVGAGI. The CDR3 DNA sequence: TGTGCCAGCAGTTACTCGACAGGGAGCTCCTACGAGCAGTACTTC. As protein: CASSYSTGSSYEQYF.

This clonotype was counted once. V gene TRBV2 combines with J gene TRBJ2-7; 13 nucleotides match TRBD2. The CDR3 is made up of 15 amino acids. CDR1 and CDR2 (germline): SNHLY, FYNNEI. V lost 10 bases, J lost 4 bases, and 10 bases stayed unmatched. In DNA form, the CDR3 reads TGTGCCATCCTGCCACTAGCGGGAGGGAAATACGAGCAGTACTTC. Translation: CAILPLAGGKYEQYF.

The rearrangement uses TRBV12-3 or TRBV12-4 and TRBJ2-7; D gene ambiguous. The V gene lost 1 base and the J gene lost 6 bases, with 4 bases spanning the gap. The CDR3 has 11 residues. CDR3 bases: TGTGCCAGCAGTTTAGGTAGCGAGCAGTACTTC. It encodes CASSLGSEQYF.

In regard to this clonotype: Compared with germline, one end of the junction differs, possibly owing to a read error. The gene calls are TRBV3-1 and TRBJ2-3, with TRBD1 identical over 8 bases. Germline V gene data show CDR1 as LGHDT and CDR2 as YNNKEL (reference sequence). CDR3 length: 15 amino acids. This CDR3 reads CASSQTGAGTDTPYF. The CDR3 nucleotides read TGTGCCAGCAGCCAGACAGGGGCTGGCACAGATACGCCGTATTTT.

On this clonotype itself: At one end, the junction sequence differs from germline, possibly due to a read error. The V call is TRBV27, the J call TRBJ1-1; D is unclear. Germline CDR1 reads MNHEY; CDR2 reads SMNVEV (reference sequence). This CDR3 has 12 amino acids. In nucleotides, the CDR3 is TGTGCCAGCAGCCCAAAGAACACTGGAGCTTTCTTT. This encodes CASSPKNTGAFF.

This chain joins TRBV12-3 or TRBV12-4 and TRBJ2-1; 11 nucleotides align to TRBD2. V gave up 4 bases and J gave up 0 bases; unmatched junction bases: 8. This CDR3 is built from 18 residues. Written as DNA, the CDR3 is TGTGCCAGCAGTTCCCTAGCGGGGGGCTTCAGCTCCTACAATGAGCAGTTCTTC. It yields the protein CASSSLAGGFSSYNEQFF.

In this sample, this clonotype turned up a few times. This chain joins TRBV24-1 and TRBJ2-3, with D possibly matching TRBD2 (6 bases). The CDR3 is made up of 14 amino acids. The germline V and J ends were trimmed by 3 bases and 4 bases, with 10 bases remaining between them. The germline V gene has CDR1 KGHDR and CDR2 SFDVKD. The DNA for the CDR3 is TGTGCCACCAGTGATACCGGGGGATCAGATACGCAGTATTTT. Protein: CATSDTGGSDTQYF.

This clonotype was counted between two and nine times. The rearrangement joins TRBV7-2 to TRBJ2-3; TRBD2 agrees at 15 bases. V dropped 4 bases and J dropped 8; count of bases not matched to a gene: 7. The CDR3 totals 16 residues. Germline V gene sequence: CDR1 SGHTA, CDR2 FQGNSA. CDR3 sequence (DNA): TGTGCCAGCAGCTCGGGACTAGCGGGAGGTCCGGGTACGCAGTATTTT. Protein sequence: CASSSGLAGGPGTQYF. The full variable domain, in which reference TRBV7-2 and TRBJ2-3 provide the parts outside the CDR3, is GAGVSQSPSNKVTEKGKDVELRCDPISGHTALYWYRQSLGQGLEFLIYFQGNSAPDKSGLPSDRFSAERTGGSVSTLTIQRTQQEDSAVYLCASSSGLAGGPGTQYFGPGTRLTVL.

This chain joins TRBV7-3 and TRBJ2-7; no clear D. The CDR3 spans 15 residues. Deletions cut 2 bases from V and 2 bases from J, with 13 bases between. Germline-derived CDR1 and CDR2 are SGHTA and FQGTGA. The CDR3 nucleotides are TGTGCCAGCAGCTTACATAGTCTGGGTGCCTACGAGCAGTACTTC. It yields the protein CASSLHSLGAYEQYF.

This clonotype showed up many times. The rearrangement uses TRBV6-1 and TRBJ2-7, with TRBD2 matching over 11 bases. The germline V gene has CDR1 MNHNS and CDR2 SASEGT. With V trimmed by 6 bases and J by 2 bases, 6 bases remained unmatched. This CDR3 is 15 amino acids long. Written as DNA, the CDR3 is TGTGCCAGCAGGTCCGTAGCGGGGGGGACCTACGAGCAGTACTTC. Translated, it gives CASRSVAGGTYEQYF.

The rearrangement links TRBV4-1 to TRBJ1-3; D perhaps matches TRBD1 (5 bases). Trimming took 3 bases from V and 0 from J, leaving 6 bases between them. The CDR3 extends over 14 amino acids. CDR1 is MGHRA, CDR2 YSYEKL, per germline. The chain's CDR3 is CASSQDTSGNTIYF. CDR3 coding DNA: TGCGCCAGCAGCCAGGACACCTCTGGAAACACCATATATTTT.

The genes are TRBV9 and TRBJ2-3, with TRBD1 matching over 8 bases. This CDR3 has 16 amino acids. Germline CDR1 reads SGDLS; CDR2 reads YYNGEE. V lost 1 base and J lost 0; bases outside the gene matches: 4. CDR3 region: CASSVQGAPSTDTQYF. CDR3 nucleotide sequence: TGTGCCAGCAGCGTACAGGGGGCCCCTAGCACAGATACGCAGTATTTT. The entire variable domain, with the rest obtained from reference TRBV9 and TRBJ2-3, is as follows: DSGVTQTPKHLITATGQRVTLRCSPRSGDLSVYWYQQSLDQGLQFLIQYYNGEERAKGNILERFSAQQFPDLHSELNLSSLELGDSALYFCASSVQGAPSTDTQYFGPGTRLTVL.

This clonotype was observed a handful of times. The genes are TRBV4-2 and TRBJ2-1; D is unresolved. This CDR3 is built from 14 residues. V lost 4 bases, J lost 5 bases, and 12 bases lay in between. Germline CDR1 is LGHNA and CDR2 is YNFKEQ. The CDR3: CASSPSPVDNEQFF. As DNA, the CDR3 is TGTGCCAGCAGCCCGTCGCCGGTCGACAATGAGCAGTTCTTC.

Turning to this clonotype: The junction departs from the called germline gene at one end, perhaps through a read error. The CDR3 DNA sequence: TGTGCCAGCAGCGCCACAGGGGGCCGAAGGGCTTCCTTT. Translated: CASSATGGRRASF. V is TRBV6-1 and J is TRBJ1-1; 9 bases are a match to TRBD1. The germline gives CDR1 MNHNS, CDR2 SASEGT. The CDR3 is 13 residues long.

This clonotype was seen only a few times. The chain carries TRBV6-5 and TRBJ2-1; 8 positions agree with TRBD2. J was trimmed by 8 bases and V by 6 bases; bases with no gene match: 12. CDR3 length: 15 residues. Germline CDR1 is MNHEY and CDR2 is SVGAGI. The CDR3 nucleotides read TGTGCCAGCAGCCCCGAGTTGGGACTAGTCTATGAGCAGTTCTTC. It yields the protein CASSPELGLVYEQFF.

The rearrangement uses TRBV27 and TRBJ2-7, with a possible D match to TRBD2 (7 bases). The CDR3 contains 16 residues. Germline-derived CDR1 and CDR2 are MNHEY and SMNVEV (reference sequence). Trimming pared 2 bases from V and 3 bases from J, leaving 17 bases between. CDR3 loop: CASSLRGEGYNYEQYF. In DNA, the CDR3 is TGTGCCAGCAGTTTAAGGGGGGAGGGATACAACTACGAGCAGTACTTC.

V and J are TRBV11-2 and TRBJ2-7; the D is unclear. V was trimmed by 4 bases and J by 3 bases, leaving 4 bases between them. The germline V gene encodes CDR1 SGHAT and CDR2 FQNNGV. The CDR3 is 11 amino acids. Here the CDR3 DNA reads TGTGCCAGCAGCTCCGACTACGAGCAGTACTTC. Translated: CASSSDYEQYF.

In this sample, this clonotype turned up a few times. This chain links TRBV20-1 with TRBJ1-5, with unresolved D. Trimming took off 3 bases at V and 0 bases at J, with 3 bases between the two ends. The germline V gene has CDR1 DFQATT and CDR2 SNEGSKA (reference sequence). The CDR3 runs to 12 residues. CDR3 DNA sequence: TGCAGTGCTAGTTATAGCAATCAGCCCCAGCATTTT. Its translation: CSASYSNQPQHF.

The chain joins TRBV20-1 to TRBJ1-1; D is perhaps TRBD1 (6 bases). V was cut by 3 bases and J by 6 bases, with 8 bases left in between. Germline V gene sequence: CDR1 DFQATT, CDR2 SNEGSKA (reference sequence). The CDR3 is made up of 11 amino acids. The CDR3 is CSARDRAEAFF. The CDR3 DNA sequence: TGCAGTGCTAGGGACAGAGCTGAAGCTTTCTTT.

This clonotype was detected once. The chain combines TRBV5-1 with TRBJ2-3; D remains unclear. Trimming removed 6 bases at V and 7 bases at J, with 18 bases between. CDR1 SGHRS and CDR2 YFSETQ come from the germline V gene. This CDR3 is 14 amino acids long. CDR3 amino acids: CASTPEGSSYTQYF. The CDR3 bases are TGCGCCAGCACCCCCGAAGGGTCGTCGTATACGCAGTATTTT.

The V gene is TRBV4-2, the J gene TRBJ1-5; tentative D call: TRBD1 (6 bases). Germline CDR1 and CDR2: LGHNA and YNFKEQ. V shed 0 bases and J shed 9 bases, with 18 bases lying between them. CDR3 length: 16 amino acids. The CDR3 coding sequence is TGTGCCAGCAGCCAAGAGGGGGCCGGCGGGGATCGGCCCCAGCATTTT. Translation: CASSQEGAGGDRPQHF.

The J gene is TRBJ1-5, the V gene TRBV18, with unresolved D. Trimming cost V 5 bases and J 0 bases, with 14 bases left between them. CDR1 and CDR2 from the germline V gene are KGHSH and LQKENI. There are 16 residues in the CDR3. CDR3 sequence reads: CASSLTQSNSNQPQHF. For the CDR3, the DNA is TGTGCCAGCTCATTAACCCAATCGAATAGCAATCAGCCCCAGCATTTT. The entire variable domain, with the rest obtained from reference TRBV18 and TRBJ1-5, is as follows: NAGVMQNPRHLVRRRGQEARLRCSPMKGHSHVYWYRQLPEEGLKFMVYLQKENIIDESGMPKERFSAEFPKEGPSILRIQQVVRGDSAAYFCASSLTQSNSNQPQHFGDGTRLSIL.

With regard to this clonotype: Compared with germline, one end of the junction differs, possibly owing to a read error. The chain links TRBV20-1 to TRBJ1-3; TRBD1 matches 7 bases. Germline V gene lookup returns CDR1 DFQATT and CDR2 SNEGSKA (reference sequence). CDR3 length: 15 amino acids. The CDR3, as DNA: TGTAGTGCCCGGGACAGCGTTCGCTCTGGAAACACCATATATTTT. Its translation: CSARDSVRSGNTIYF.

The chain links TRBV19 to TRBJ1-6; tentative D call: TRBD1 (6 bases). The CDR3 loop spans 17 amino acids. The V and J ends lost 5 bases and 14 bases respectively, with 28 bases between them. Per germline, CDR1 LNHDA and CDR2 SQIVND (reference sequence). This CDR3 reads CASSPWTDRTESSSLHF. The CDR3 DNA is TGTGCCAGTAGTCCCTGGACCGACAGGACAGAATCGTCATCCCTCCACTTT.